This T cell receptor beta chain was sequenced in a study of response to subunit inactivated influenza vaccine. Overall study findings and caveats: Each seasonal influenza vaccination, the authors suggested, recruits few new T cells.

Trimming shortened V by 2 bases and J by 6 bases, and 12 bases separated the two germline ends. Per germline, CDR1 SGHDT and CDR2 YYEEEE. This CDR3 has 14 amino acids. TCRdb re-called the RT-PCR reads through MiXCR, storing one row per CDR3 protein. The sample records a few hundred thousand distinct CDR3 sequences, roughly 22% being singletons. As to this clonotype: Its antigen is undetermined.

This rearrangement joins TRBV5-6 to TRBJ2-4, with D tentatively TRBD2 (6 bases). The TCR comes from a man aged 45 to 70 who received an inactivated influenza vaccine. The specimen was PBMCs from blood, collected 21 months after vaccination. The DNA for the CDR3 is TGTGCCAGCAGCTTCCTGGGGCGGGGAAACATTCAGTACTTC. It translates to CASSFLGRGNIQYF.